The clone carrying this T cell receptor (beta chain) was picked up many times. Its antigen is currently unknown. The sample originates from a study of T cells in Graves' hyperthyroidism and ophthalmopathy. RNA transcripts yielded amplified TCR beta CDR3 regions. First-round RT-PCR with HTBI primers amplified the TCR CDR3 region. TCRdb reanalysed the multiplex PCR reads using MiXCR and keeps one entry per CDR3 protein. The data hold about 400,000 distinct CDR3 sequences, with around 16% observed a single time. The study, taken as a whole, reports: A model using 13 V-J features told ophthalmopathy apart from stable hyperthyroidism. Blood samples included most of the expanded thyroid clonotypes exceeding 0.001.

The CDR3 sequence is 15 residues long. Germline CDR1 and CDR2: KGHSH and LQKENI. V was shortened by 5 bases and J by 7 bases, with 20 bases between the two germline ends. Any patient presenting with uncontrolled infection, other autoimmune disease, pregnancy or lactation was left out. Diagnostic decisions used clinical symptoms, serum thyroxine and TRAb, thyroid ultrasound and orbital computed tomography. V usage is TRBV18 and J usage is TRBJ1-1; possibly TRBD1 for D (6 bases). The sequence was obtained from a woman under 30 with Graves' hyperthyroidism. The specimen sequenced was blood. CDR3 nucleotide sequence: TGTGCCAGCTCAGCCCTACAGGGTGGCCCTTATGAAGCTTTCTTT. It translates to CASSALQGGPYEAFF.